Listed here are 10 T cell receptor beta chains from one sample, sequenced in a study of cytotoxic CD8 clonotypes in ibrutinib-treated CLL. The protocol was immunoSEQ multiplex PCR, while the TCRdb copy is restricted to in-frame clones and leaves out a portion. The sample includes around 16,000 clones, 68% of them seen just once. This specimen consisted of PBMCs, obtained before ibrutinib treatment. The receptors were gathered from a human donor with chronic lymphocytic leukemia.

This CDR3 reads CASSLRSSYNSPLHF. In DNA, the CDR3 is TGTGCCAGCAGCTTACGGAGCTCCTATAATTCACCCCTCCACTTT. This chain links TRBV11-2 with TRBJ1-6; unclear D gene. Trimming removed 2 bases from V and 0 bases from J, with 5 bases in between. The germline V gene has CDR1 SGHAT and CDR2 FQNNGV. The CDR3 covers 15 residues.

This clone occurred a few times. The chain recombines TRBV6-6 with TRBJ1-2, with D tentatively TRBD1 (5 bases). The germline CDR1 and CDR2 sequences are MNHNY and SVGAGI (reference sequence). Trimming took 6 bases from V and 4 from J, leaving 12 bases between them. The CDR3 totals 13 residues. CDR3 residues: CASRAYGGYGYTF. The CDR3 nucleotides are TGTGCCAGCAGAGCTTACGGGGGCTATGGCTACACCTTC.

The V call is TRBV18, the J call TRBJ2-3; D is possibly TRBD2 (6 bases). Germline CDR1 and CDR2: KGHSH and LQKENI. The CDR3 is 15 amino acids. Deletions cut 3 bases from V and 5 bases from J, with 15 bases between. DNA of the CDR3: TGTGCCAGCTCACCCCCAGACGGGGGAATAGATACGCAGTATTTT. It translates to CASSPPDGGIDTQYF.

This clone was seen a single time. The chain links TRBV7-2 to TRBJ1-6, with D perhaps TRBD1 (5 bases). The germline V gene has CDR1 SGHTA and CDR2 FQGNSA. The CDR3 totals 15 residues. The V gene lost 3 bases and the J gene lost 5 bases, with 11 bases spanning the gap. The CDR3 reads CASSFIRGNNSPLHF. CDR3 sequence (DNA): TGTGCCAGCAGCTTTATCCGGGGGAATAATTCACCCCTCCACTTT.

The V gene is TRBV11-2, the J gene TRBJ2-1; D uncertain. Germline CDR1 is SGHAT and CDR2 is FQNNGV. The CDR3 contains 14 residues. V lost 5 bases to trimming and J lost 8 bases, with 16 bases between them. CDR3 residues: CASSRSLVRYEQFF. The CDR3 DNA reads TGTGCCAGCAGCCGATCTCTAGTACGCTATGAGCAGTTCTTC.

This clone was recorded once. V is TRBV7-9 and J is TRBJ1-2; the D is unclear. Germline loops: CDR1 SEHNR, CDR2 FQNEAQ (reference sequence). V lost 5 bases and J 0 bases, leaving 13 bases between the germline ends. The CDR3 is 15 amino acids. The CDR3 region has the DNA TGTGCCAGCAGCCAAAATTCGAATGCTAACTATGGCTACACCTTC. As protein: CASSQNSNANYGYTF.

This clone has just a few counts. The gene calls are TRBV28 and TRBJ1-6; a weak D match, TRBD1 (5 bases). Germline loops: CDR1 MDHEN, CDR2 SYDVKM. CDR3 size: 14 residues. As DNA, the CDR3 is TGTGCTCCATGGCAGGGACCCTATAATTCACCCCTCCACTTT. Translating gives CAPWQGPYNSPLHF. Using reference TRBV28 and TRBJ1-6 for the parts outside the CDR3, the full variable domain is DVKVTQSSRYLVKRTGEKVFLECVQDMDHENMFWYRQDPGLGLRLIYFSYDVKMKEKGDIPEGYSVSREKKERFSLILESASTNQTSMYLCAPWQGPYNSPLHFGNGTRLTVT.

The CDR3 nucleotides are TGCGCCAGCAGCCAGCGGACTGGGGGGAAGAACTCACAGCCCCAGCATTTT. Translated, it gives CASSQRTGGKNSQPQHF. This chain joins TRBV5-1 and TRBJ1-5; D is perhaps TRBD1 (5 bases). V gave up 4 bases and J gave up 7 bases, with 24 bases separating them. The CDR3 extends over 17 amino acids. Germline V CDR1 and CDR2: SGHRS, YFSETQ.

The chain combines TRBV4-2 with TRBJ2-1, with TRBD2 matching over 10 bases. V lost 2 bases and J lost 4; bases outside the gene matches: 2. The CDR3 has 15 residues. Germline V gene sequence: CDR1 LGHNA, CDR2 YNFKEQ. The CDR3: CASSQTSGEYNEQFF. CDR3 sequence (DNA): TGTGCCAGCAGCCAAACTAGCGGGGAATACAATGAGCAGTTCTTC.

This clone was seen only once. This chain links TRBV20-1 with TRBJ1-2; D is unresolved. V lost 3 bases and J 5 bases, leaving 7 bases between the germline ends. CDR1 DFQATT and CDR2 SNEGSKA come from the germline V gene (reference sequence). This CDR3 is built from 11 residues. For the CDR3, the DNA is TGCAGTGCTAGTCCACAGTATGGCTACACCTTC. It yields the protein CSASPQYGYTF.